The 4 T cell receptor beta chains below all came from one sample that was sequenced in a study of CD8+ T cells in alopecia areata. The treatment was: oral pan-JAK inhibitor, 5-10 mg twice daily. TCR sequencing used cDNA made by reverse transcription of extracted RNA. TCRdb's copy holds only in-frame clones and misses some; the assay was immunoSEQ multiplex PCR. Of around 97,000 clones listed, 65% to 90% are singletons. The sample in question was CD8+ T cells sorted from blood, obtained at approximately week 30, from a patient treated with tofacitinib. The receptors shown here come from a human donor with alopecia areata.

This chain joins TRBV18 and TRBJ1-1, with 8 nucleotides matching TRBD1. The CDR3 is 14 residues long. The germline V gene encodes CDR1 KGHSH and CDR2 LQKENI. The trim removed 8 bases at V and 4 bases at J, leaving 9 bases unmatched. The chain's CDR3 is CASRPGGAGTEAFF. The CDR3, as DNA: TGTGCCAGCCGACCAGGGGGCGCAGGCACTGAAGCTTTCTTT.

The chain recombines TRBV29-1 with TRBJ1-2, with 10 bases identical to TRBD1. V shed 6 bases and J 1 base; nucleotides not matched to a gene: 2. The CDR3 runs 13 residues. Germline CDR1 reads SQVTM; CDR2 reads ANQGSEA. DNA for the CDR3: TGCAGCGTCGGACAGGGGGATAACTATGGCTACACCTTC. Amino acid sequence: CSVGQGDNYGYTF. Complete variable domain (other parts from reference TRBV29-1 and TRBJ1-2): SAVISQKPSRDICQRGTSLTIQCQVDSQVTMMFWYRQQPGQSLTLIATANQGSEATYESGFVIDKFPISRPNLTFSTLTVSNMSPEDSSIYLCSVGQGDNYGYTFGSGTRLTVV.

Here the CDR3 reads CASSLYTNGAPYEQYF. For the CDR3, the DNA is TGTGCCAGCAGCCTATACACCAATGGGGCTCCCTACGAGCAGTACTTC. The chain combines TRBV11-1 with TRBJ2-7, with D possibly matching TRBD1 (5 bases). This CDR3 is built from 16 residues. The V end was cut by 5 bases, the J end by 2 bases, with 19 bases between. Germline CDR1 SGHAT, CDR2 FQDESV (reference sequence).

The chain has TRBV5-5 and TRBJ2-7; D uncertain. The germline V gene encodes CDR1 SGHKS and CDR2 YYEKEE (reference sequence). The CDR3 runs to 14 residues. V shed 1 base and J shed 0 bases, with 8 bases lying between them. CDR3 in amino acids: CASSLWSSSYEQYF. The DNA for the CDR3 is TGTGCCAGCAGCTTGTGGAGTAGCTCCTACGAGCAGTACTTC.